The clone carrying this TCR beta chain occurred many times. With 10-nucleotide random UMIs, 5'RACE was used to make the cDNA. TCRdb independently ran MiXCR on the 5' RACE reads; one entry per CDR3 protein. The sample has 66,000 or so distinct CDR3 sequences, around 3.3% seen once. These data belong to a study of neurological immune-mediated disorders. After removal of 6 bases from V and 2 bases from J, the junction contained 7 bases not matched to a gene. Germline assignment: CDR1 DFQATT and CDR2 SNEGSKA (reference sequence). CDR3 length: 13 residues. This chain uses TRBV20-1 with TRBJ2-7; 7 bases match TRBD2. Sequencing was done on a sample of PBMCs. The receptor's source is a man aged 35-49 years with multiple sclerosis. The CDR3 sequence is CSAPREVPYEQYF. The CDR3 bases are TGCAGTGCCCCTCGGGAGGTTCCCTACGAGCAGTACTTC.